These 26 T cell receptor beta chains share one sample of origin, sequenced in a study of CD8 T cell repertoires and HIV-1 epitope variants. The table came from immunoSEQ multiplex PCR; TCRdb's copy has only in-frame clones and leaves some out. The sample shows a few thousand clones, around 73% of them seen only once. Their antigens remain unidentified. The material sequenced was cultured CD8+ T cells derived from PBMCs. The receptors derive from a male donor with HIV.

The chain uses TRBV19 and TRBJ1-3, with a possible D match to TRBD1 (5 bases). The CDR3 consists of 13 residues. Trimming left V 10 bases short and J 0 bases short, with 10 bases between. Germline V gives CDR1 LNHDA, CDR2 SQIVND (reference sequence). CDR3 sequence reads: CATLGHSGNTIYF. The CDR3 DNA is TGTGCCACCCTTGGACACTCTGGAAACACCATATATTTT.

The chain employs TRBV7-6 and TRBJ2-1; D remains unclear. The germline gives CDR1 SGHVS, CDR2 FNYEAQ. The V gene lost 1 base and the J gene lost 8 bases, with 9 bases spanning the gap. The CDR3 sequence is 13 residues long. CDR3 coding DNA: TGTGCCAGCAGCTTAGAATCAGGATATGAGCAGTTCTTC. Its translation is CASSLESGYEQFF.

The gene calls are TRBV27 and TRBJ1-1; a possible D gene is TRBD1 (6 bases). Trimming took 2 bases from V and 3 from J, leaving 7 bases between them. Germline lookup yields CDR1 MNHEY and CDR2 SMNVEV (reference sequence). This CDR3 contains 13 residues. In DNA form, the CDR3 reads TGTGCCAGCAGTTTAGGGGGGCACACTGAAGCTTTCTTT. Translating it yields CASSLGGHTEAFF.

This chain joins TRBV19 and TRBJ1-1; no reliable D call. Germline V lookup: CDR1 LNHDA, CDR2 SQIVND (reference sequence). The CDR3 extends over 13 amino acids. Trimming removed 8 bases at V and 4 bases at J, with 14 bases between. CDR3 nucleotides: TGTGCCAGTGCGTCGGGAGGGATCACTGAAGCTTTCTTT. As protein: CASASGGITEAFF.

The chain combines TRBV19 with TRBJ1-6, with unresolved D. Trimming shortened V by 3 bases and J by 7 bases, and 10 bases separated the two germline ends. The CDR3 length is 14 residues. Germline CDR1 and CDR2: LNHDA and SQIVND (reference sequence). The CDR3 protein is CASSMEGGNSPLHF. CDR3 DNA sequence: TGTGCCAGTAGTATGGAGGGCGGAAATTCACCCCTCCACTTT.

This clone has more than one count but fewer than ten. The CDR3 sequence is CASSLGTGLTGELFF. Here the CDR3 DNA reads TGTGCCAGCAGCTTGGGGACAGGGCTCACCGGGGAGCTGTTTTTT. The rearrangement joins TRBV7-8 to TRBJ2-2; 9 bases fit TRBD1. V lost 3 bases, J lost 4 bases, and 3 bases stayed unmatched. In germline, CDR1 is SGHVS, CDR2 FQNEAQ. The CDR3 consists of 15 residues.

The rearrangement uses TRBV4-3 and TRBJ1-2, with a tentative D call TRBD1 (5 bases). V gave up 0 bases and J gave up 0 bases, with 8 bases separating them. CDR3 length: 15 residues. Germline CDR1 reads LGHNA; CDR2 reads YSLEER. The CDR3 reads CASSQEGGPNYGYTF. The CDR3 bases are TGCGCCAGCAGCCAAGAGGGGGGTCCTAACTATGGCTACACCTTC.

The rearrangement links TRBV6-5 to TRBJ2-7, with unresolved D. With 6 bases removed from V and 2 bases from J, the gap between germline ends came to 17 bases. The CDR3 spans 15 residues. Per the germline V gene, CDR1 is MNHEY and CDR2 is SVGAGI. The CDR3 protein is CASSLRSSAAYEQYF. In nucleotides, the CDR3 is TGTGCCAGCAGCTTACGAAGCTCAGCAGCCTACGAGCAGTACTTC.

J is TRBJ2-1 and V is TRBV7-2, with no clear D. This CDR3 region has 14 residues. The germline V gene has CDR1 SGHTA and CDR2 FQGNSA. V lost 1 base and J lost 7, with 11 bases in between. The CDR3 region has the DNA TGTGCCAGCAGCTTAGACAGTTGGATAAATGAGCAGTTCTTC. Its protein product is CASSLDSWINEQFF.

By its share, this clone is medium-sized. The chain is built from TRBV19 and TRBJ2-7; 10 nucleotides line up with TRBD2. The CDR3 spans 19 residues. CDR1 and CDR2 (germline): LNHDA, SQIVND (reference sequence). V shed 5 bases, J shed 1 base, and the junction held 17 bases outside the gene matches. CDR3 protein: CASSPPSGGHLFNSYEQYF. In nucleotides, the CDR3 is TGTGCCAGTAGTCCTCCTAGCGGGGGCCATCTCTTTAATTCCTACGAGCAGTACTTC.

The rearrangement joins TRBV28 to TRBJ1-1, with D possibly being TRBD1 (5 bases). Between the trimmed V and J ends, which lost 4 bases and 4 bases, there was a span of 19 bases. CDR1 is MDHEN, CDR2 SYDVKM, per germline. This CDR3 region has 16 residues. As DNA, the CDR3 is TGTGCCAGCAGTTGGGCGAGCGAGGGTAGGGGCACTGAAGCTTTCTTT. Translating gives CASSWASEGRGTEAFF.

The rearrangement joins TRBV28 to TRBJ1-2; the match to TRBD1 covers 7 bases. Trimming took 5 bases from V and 12 from J; bases not matched to a gene: 9. Germline V gene lookup returns CDR1 MDHEN and CDR2 SYDVKM. The CDR3 length is 12 residues. The CDR3 sequence: CASSTTGAKDTF. CDR3 coding DNA: TGTGCCAGCAGTACAACAGGGGCCAAAGACACCTTC.

The V and J genes are TRBV28 and TRBJ2-7; TRBD1 aligns across 8 bases. Germline V gives CDR1 MDHEN, CDR2 SYDVKM. Germline trimming cut 3 bases from V and 2 bases from J; bases unmatched to any gene: 3. The CDR3 sequence is 14 residues long. The CDR3 loop reads CASSLTGAPYEQYF. Here the CDR3 DNA reads TGTGCCAGCAGTTTGACAGGGGCTCCCTACGAGCAGTACTTC.

The chain recombines TRBV7-9 with TRBJ2-7; 8 bases agree with TRBD1. CDR1 and CDR2 (germline): SEHNR, FQNEAQ (reference sequence). The length of the CDR3 is 16 residues. V lost 5 bases to trimming and J lost 3 bases; unmatched junction nucleotides: 12. CDR3 in DNA: TGTGCCAGCAGCCCGCCCACAGGACAGGGCCTCTACGAGCAGTACTTC. Residues: CASSPPTGQGLYEQYF.

The chain employs TRBV5-1 and TRBJ2-7; tentatively, D is TRBD2 (6 bases). Germline CDR1 SGHRS, CDR2 YFSETQ. V was shortened by 4 bases and J by 2 bases, with 13 bases between the two germline ends. The CDR3 has 14 residues. CDR3 in DNA: TGCGCCAGCAGCCTGGACTACCTAACCTACGAGCAGTACTTC. The encoded protein is CASSLDYLTYEQYF. Supplemented by reference TRBV5-1 and TRBJ2-7, the full variable domain reads KAGVTQTPRYLIKTRGQQVTLSCSPISGHRSVSWYQQTPGQGLQFLFEYFSETQRNKGNFPGRFSGRQFSNSRSEMNVSTLELGDSALYLCASSLDYLTYEQYFGPGTRLTVT.

The rearrangement uses TRBV5-6 and TRBJ2-2; D unclear. Per germline, CDR1 SGHDT and CDR2 YYEEEE. Trimming removed 3 bases at V and 5 bases at J, with 11 bases between. The CDR3 contains 14 residues. The CDR3 region has the DNA TGTGCCAGCAGCTCTGGCCAGCCAACCGGGGAGCTGTTTTTT. Its translation is CASSSGQPTGELFF. Supplemented by reference TRBV5-6 and TRBJ2-2, the full variable domain reads DAGVTQSPTHLIKTRGQQVTLRCSPKSGHDTVSWYQQALGQGPQFIFQYYEEEERQRGNFPDRFSGHQFPNYSSELNVNALLLGDSALYLCASSSGQPTGELFFGEGSRLTVL.

The V call is TRBV15, the J call TRBJ2-5, with 7 bases aligning to TRBD2. Germline V lookup: CDR1 LNHNV, CDR2 YYDKDF (reference sequence). Unmatched junction bases numbered 5, after V lost 5 bases and J lost 2 bases. The CDR3 consists of 14 residues. CDR3 DNA: TGTGCCACCAGCCAGAGCGGGGCTCAAGAGACCCAGTACTTC. Residues: CATSQSGAQETQYF.

The sample holds one count of this clone. The rearrangement uses TRBV2 and TRBJ2-3; D is perhaps TRBD2 (6 bases). Germline V lookup: CDR1 SNHLY, CDR2 FYNNEI. CDR3 length: 17 amino acids. Trimming left V 2 bases short and J 3 bases short, with 18 bases between. CDR3 protein: CASSESAVGGLTDTQYF. The CDR3 nucleotides are TGTGCCAGCAGTGAATCAGCGGTTGGGGGGTTGACAGATACGCAGTATTTT.

The CDR3 nucleotides read TGTGCCAGCAGCCCTAGCGGGAGTGGAGAGACCCAGTACTTC. This translates into CASSPSGSGETQYF. V and J are TRBV2 and TRBJ2-5, with TRBD2 matching 10 bases. Looked up from germline, CDR1 is SNHLY and CDR2 is FYNNEI. J lost 4 bases, V lost 6 bases, and 5 bases had no gene match. The CDR3 length is 14 residues.

CDR3 loop: CASTDDQGNYEQYF. The CDR3 region has the DNA TGTGCCAGCACCGATGATCAGGGGAACTACGAGCAGTACTTC. The genes are TRBV2 and TRBJ2-7, with a weak D call TRBD1 (6 bases). Per the germline V gene, CDR1 is SNHLY and CDR2 is FYNNEI. V was clipped by 7 bases and J by 3 bases, with 16 bases between them. CDR3 length: 14 residues.

This chain connects TRBV11-2 to TRBJ2-1; 10 bases are shared with TRBD2. The CDR3 covers 17 residues. Per the germline V gene, CDR1 is SGHAT and CDR2 is FQNNGV. The V segment lost 0 bases and the J segment 7 bases; nucleotides outside the gene matches: 9. The CDR3 coding sequence is TGTGCCAGCAGCTTAGATGCTCTAGCGGGAGTGGGAAATGAGCAGTTCTTC. It is translated as CASSLDALAGVGNEQFF.

V is TRBV1 and J is TRBJ2-5; TRBD2, as called in the table, went unchecked against the DNA. TRBV1 is a pseudogene. The CDR3 consists of 17 residues. CDR3 nucleotide sequence: TGCACCAGCAGCCAACTTTCGGGACTAGCGGGGGTAGAGACCCAGTACTTC. Translation: CTSSQLSGLAGVETQYF.

The rearrangement links TRBV2 to TRBJ1-4, with D perhaps TRBD1 (5 bases). V was cut by 4 bases and J by 7 bases, with 10 bases left in between. Germline assignment: CDR1 SNHLY and CDR2 FYNNEI. CDR3 length: 13 amino acids. The chain's CDR3 is CASSGRASEKLFF. DNA of the CDR3: TGTGCCAGCAGTGGCAGGGCTAGTGAAAAACTGTTTTTT. Complete variable domain (other parts from reference TRBV2 and TRBJ1-4): EPEVTQTPSHQVTQMGQEVILRCVPISNHLYFYWYRQILGQKVEFLVSFYNNEISEKSEIFDDQFSVERPDGSNFTLKIRSTKLEDSAMYFCASSGRASEKLFFGSGTQLSVL.

This clone has more than one count but fewer than ten. The chain recombines TRBV9 with TRBJ1-1; D remains ambiguous. There are 14 residues in the CDR3. Germline V CDR1 and CDR2: SGDLS, YYNGEE. Trimming left V 4 bases short and J 4 bases short, with 14 bases between. In DNA, the CDR3 is TGTGCCAGCAGCCCCTCCGGTGGCATCACTGAAGCTTTCTTT. Its protein product is CASSPSGGITEAFF.

This chain uses TRBV7-9 with TRBJ1-3; D perhaps matches TRBD1 (5 bases). Trimming took off 4 bases at V and 0 bases at J, with 22 bases between the two ends. The CDR3 contains 19 residues. Germline CDR1 is SEHNR and CDR2 is FQNEAQ (reference sequence). The CDR3 is CASSSTVVRATSSGNTIYF. CDR3 DNA sequence: TGTGCCAGCAGCTCGACTGTTGTCAGGGCTACGAGCTCTGGAAACACCATATATTTT.

The chain is built from TRBV27 and TRBJ1-2; maybe TRBD1 (5 bases). V was shortened by 0 bases and J by 4 bases, with 15 bases between the two germline ends. The germline CDR1 and CDR2 sequences are MNHEY and SMNVEV (reference sequence). This CDR3 is built from 16 residues. The DNA of the CDR3 is TGTGCCAGCAGTTTATCGGCAGGGAGTCAAATCTATGGCTACACCTTC. Translation gives CASSLSAGSQIYGYTF.